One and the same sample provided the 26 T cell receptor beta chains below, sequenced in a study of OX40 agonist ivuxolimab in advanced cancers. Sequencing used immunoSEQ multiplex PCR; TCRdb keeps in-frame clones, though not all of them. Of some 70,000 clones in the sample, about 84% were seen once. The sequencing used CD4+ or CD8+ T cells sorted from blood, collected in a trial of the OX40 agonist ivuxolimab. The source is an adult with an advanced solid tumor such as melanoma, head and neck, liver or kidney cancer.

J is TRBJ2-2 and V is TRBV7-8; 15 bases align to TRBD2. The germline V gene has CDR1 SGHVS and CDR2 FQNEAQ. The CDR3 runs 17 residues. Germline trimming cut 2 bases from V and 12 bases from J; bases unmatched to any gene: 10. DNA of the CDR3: TGTGCCAGCAGCTTAACCCCCGGGACTAGCGGGAGGATGAAGCTGTTTTTT. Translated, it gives CASSLTPGTSGRMKLFF.

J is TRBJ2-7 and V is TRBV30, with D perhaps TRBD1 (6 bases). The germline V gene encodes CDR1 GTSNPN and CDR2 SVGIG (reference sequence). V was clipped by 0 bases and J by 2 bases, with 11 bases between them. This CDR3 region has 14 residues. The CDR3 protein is CAWSVVGGPYEQYF. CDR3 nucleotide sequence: TGTGCCTGGAGTGTAGTTGGGGGCCCCTACGAGCAGTACTTC.

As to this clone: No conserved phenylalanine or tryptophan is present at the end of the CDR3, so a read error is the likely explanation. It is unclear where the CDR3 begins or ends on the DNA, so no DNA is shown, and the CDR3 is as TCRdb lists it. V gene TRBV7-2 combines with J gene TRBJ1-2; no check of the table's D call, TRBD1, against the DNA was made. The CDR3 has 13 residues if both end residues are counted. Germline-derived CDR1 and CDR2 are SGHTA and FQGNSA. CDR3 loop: CASSLAKQAPLSI.

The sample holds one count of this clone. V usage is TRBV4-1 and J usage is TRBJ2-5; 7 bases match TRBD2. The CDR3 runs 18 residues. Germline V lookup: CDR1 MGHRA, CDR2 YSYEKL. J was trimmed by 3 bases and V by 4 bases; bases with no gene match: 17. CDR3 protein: CASSPGVLRRESKETQYF. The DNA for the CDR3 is TGCGCCAGCAGCCCGGGGGTCTTGAGGCGGGAGAGTAAAGAGACCCAGTACTTC.

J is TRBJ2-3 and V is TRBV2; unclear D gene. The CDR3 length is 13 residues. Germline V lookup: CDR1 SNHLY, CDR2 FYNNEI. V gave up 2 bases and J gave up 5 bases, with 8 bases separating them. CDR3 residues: CASSERVLDTQYF. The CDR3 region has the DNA TGTGCCAGCAGTGAACGGGTATTAGATACGCAGTATTTT.

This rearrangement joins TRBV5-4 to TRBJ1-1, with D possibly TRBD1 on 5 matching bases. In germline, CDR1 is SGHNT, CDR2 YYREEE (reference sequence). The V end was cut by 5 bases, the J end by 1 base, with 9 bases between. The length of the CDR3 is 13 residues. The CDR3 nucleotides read TGTGCCAGCAGGGTTGACAGGAACACTGAAGCTTTCTTT. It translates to CASRVDRNTEAFF.

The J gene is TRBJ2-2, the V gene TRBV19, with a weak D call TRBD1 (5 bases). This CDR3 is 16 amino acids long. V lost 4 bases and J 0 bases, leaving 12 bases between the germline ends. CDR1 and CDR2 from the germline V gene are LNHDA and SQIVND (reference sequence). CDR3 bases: TGTGCCAGTAGTAGGTCAGGGCCGACGAACACCGGGGAGCTGTTTTTT. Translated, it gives CASSRSGPTNTGELFF.

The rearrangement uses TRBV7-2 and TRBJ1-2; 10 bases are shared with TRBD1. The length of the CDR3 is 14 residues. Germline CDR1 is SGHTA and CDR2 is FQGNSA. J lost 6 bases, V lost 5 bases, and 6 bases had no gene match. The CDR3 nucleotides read TGTGCCAGCAGCCGCCAAGGACAGGGGGATGGCTACACCTTC. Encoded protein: CASSRQGQGDGYTF.

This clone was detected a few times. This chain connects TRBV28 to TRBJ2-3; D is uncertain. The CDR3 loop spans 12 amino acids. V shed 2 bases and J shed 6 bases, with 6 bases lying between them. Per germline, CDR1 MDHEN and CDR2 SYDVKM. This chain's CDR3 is CASSLVGDTQYF. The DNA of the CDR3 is TGTGCCAGCAGTTTAGTGGGGGATACGCAGTATTTT.

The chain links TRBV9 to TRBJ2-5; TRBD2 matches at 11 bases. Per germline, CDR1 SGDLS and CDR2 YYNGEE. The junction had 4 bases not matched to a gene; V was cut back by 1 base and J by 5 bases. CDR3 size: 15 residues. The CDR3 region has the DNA TGTGCCAGCAGCGTATATAGCGGGGGGGCCGAGACCCAGTACTTC. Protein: CASSVYSGGAETQYF.

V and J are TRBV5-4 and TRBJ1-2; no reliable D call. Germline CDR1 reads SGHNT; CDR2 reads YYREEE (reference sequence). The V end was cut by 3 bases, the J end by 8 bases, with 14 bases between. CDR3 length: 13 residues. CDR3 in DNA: TGTGCCAGCAGCTCGGACGCCATCGGAGGCTACACCTTC. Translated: CASSSDAIGGYTF.

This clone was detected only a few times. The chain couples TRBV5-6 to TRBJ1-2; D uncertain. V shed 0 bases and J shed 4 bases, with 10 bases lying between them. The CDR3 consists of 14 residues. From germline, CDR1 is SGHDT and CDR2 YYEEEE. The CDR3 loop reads CASSLVGFGYGYTF. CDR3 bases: TGTGCCAGCAGCTTGGTCGGGTTCGGCTATGGCTACACCTTC.

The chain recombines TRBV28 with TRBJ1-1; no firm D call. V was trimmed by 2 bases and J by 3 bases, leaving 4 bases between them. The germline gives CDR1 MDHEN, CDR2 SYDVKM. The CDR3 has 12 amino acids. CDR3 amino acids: CASSLQDTEAFF. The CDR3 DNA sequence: TGTGCCAGCAGTTTACAGGACACTGAAGCTTTCTTT.

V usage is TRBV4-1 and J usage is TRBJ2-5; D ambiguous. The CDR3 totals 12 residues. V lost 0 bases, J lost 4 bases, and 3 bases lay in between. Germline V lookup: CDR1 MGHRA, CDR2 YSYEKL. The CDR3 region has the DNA TGCGCCAGCAGCCAAGACCCAGAGACCCAGTACTTC. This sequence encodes CASSQDPETQYF.

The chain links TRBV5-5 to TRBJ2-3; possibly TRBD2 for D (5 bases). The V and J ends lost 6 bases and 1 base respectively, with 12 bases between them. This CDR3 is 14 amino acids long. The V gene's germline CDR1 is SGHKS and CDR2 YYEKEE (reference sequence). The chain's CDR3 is CASTDLSGTDTQYF. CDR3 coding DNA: TGTGCCAGCACCGATCTTAGCGGCACAGATACGCAGTATTTT.

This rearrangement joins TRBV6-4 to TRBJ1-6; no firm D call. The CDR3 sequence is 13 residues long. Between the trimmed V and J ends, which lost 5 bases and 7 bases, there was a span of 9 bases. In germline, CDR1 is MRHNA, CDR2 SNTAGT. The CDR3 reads CASSPRVNSPLHF. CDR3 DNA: TGTGCCAGCAGTCCTCGGGTGAATTCACCCCTCCACTTT.

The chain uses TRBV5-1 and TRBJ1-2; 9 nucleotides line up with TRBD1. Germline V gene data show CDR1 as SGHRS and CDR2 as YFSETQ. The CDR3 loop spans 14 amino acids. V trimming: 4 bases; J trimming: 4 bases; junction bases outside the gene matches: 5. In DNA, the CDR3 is TGCGCCAGCAGCATCGCACAGGGGGCCTATGGCTACACCTTC. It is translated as CASSIAQGAYGYTF.

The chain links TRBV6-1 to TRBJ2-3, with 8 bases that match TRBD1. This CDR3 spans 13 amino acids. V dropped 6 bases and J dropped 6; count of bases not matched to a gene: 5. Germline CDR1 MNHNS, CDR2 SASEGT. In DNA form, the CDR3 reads TGTGCCAGCAGAGGACAGGGTACCGATACGCAGTATTTT. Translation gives CASRGQGTDTQYF.

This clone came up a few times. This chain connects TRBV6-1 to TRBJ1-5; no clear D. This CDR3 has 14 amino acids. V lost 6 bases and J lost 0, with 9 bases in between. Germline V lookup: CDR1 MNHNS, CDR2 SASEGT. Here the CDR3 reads CASRESLSNQPQHF. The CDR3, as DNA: TGTGCCAGCAGAGAGTCTCTTAGCAATCAGCCCCAGCATTTT.

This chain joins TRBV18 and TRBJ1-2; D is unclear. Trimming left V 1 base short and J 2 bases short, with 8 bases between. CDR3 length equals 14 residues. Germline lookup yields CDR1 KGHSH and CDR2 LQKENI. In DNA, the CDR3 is TGTGCCAGCTCACCACAGTCAGAAAACTATGGCTACACCTTC. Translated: CASSPQSENYGYTF.

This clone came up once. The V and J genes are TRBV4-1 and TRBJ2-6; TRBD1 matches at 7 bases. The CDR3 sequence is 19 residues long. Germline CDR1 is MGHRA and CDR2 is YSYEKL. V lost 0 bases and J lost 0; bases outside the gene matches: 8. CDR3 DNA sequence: TGCGCCAGCAGCCAAGATTGGGGACAGCTTTTCTCTGGGGCCAACGTCCTGACTTTC. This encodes CASSQDWGQLFSGANVLTF.

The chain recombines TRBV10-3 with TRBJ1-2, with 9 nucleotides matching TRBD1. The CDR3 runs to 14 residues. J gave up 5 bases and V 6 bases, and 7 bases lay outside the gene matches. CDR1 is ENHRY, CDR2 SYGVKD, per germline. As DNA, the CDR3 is TGTGCCATCAGGGGACAGGGATATAGGTATGGCTACACCTTC. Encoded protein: CAIRGQGYRYGYTF.

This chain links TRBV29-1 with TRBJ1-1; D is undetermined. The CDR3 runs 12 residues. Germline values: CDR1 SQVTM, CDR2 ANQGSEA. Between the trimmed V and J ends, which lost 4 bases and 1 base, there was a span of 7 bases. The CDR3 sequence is CSVGDPNTEAFF. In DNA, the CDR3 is TGCAGCGTTGGGGATCCGAACACTGAAGCTTTCTTT.

The chain's CDR3 is CASSENPGHYTGELFF. The CDR3 nucleotides read TGTGCCAGCAGTGAAAACCCCGGACATTACACCGGGGAGCTGTTTTTT. This sequence joins TRBV6-1 and TRBJ2-2; D possibly corresponds to TRBD1 (5 bases). This CDR3 contains 16 residues. Trimming cost V 2 bases and J 3 bases, with 13 bases left between them. The V gene's germline CDR1 is MNHNS and CDR2 SASEGT.

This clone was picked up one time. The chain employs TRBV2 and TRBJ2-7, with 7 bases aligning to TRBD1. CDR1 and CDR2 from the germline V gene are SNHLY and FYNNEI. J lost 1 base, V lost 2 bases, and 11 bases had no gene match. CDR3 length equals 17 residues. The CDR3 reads CASSERPGQVSSYEQYF. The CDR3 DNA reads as TGTGCCAGCAGTGAAAGGCCCGGACAGGTCTCATCCTACGAGCAGTACTTC.

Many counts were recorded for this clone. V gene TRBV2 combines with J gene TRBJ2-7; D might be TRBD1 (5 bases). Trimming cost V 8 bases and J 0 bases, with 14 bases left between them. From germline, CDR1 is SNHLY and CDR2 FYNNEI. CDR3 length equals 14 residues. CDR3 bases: TGTGCCAGCCGGTTAGGGGATAGCTCCTACGAGCAGTACTTC. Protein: CASRLGDSSYEQYF.